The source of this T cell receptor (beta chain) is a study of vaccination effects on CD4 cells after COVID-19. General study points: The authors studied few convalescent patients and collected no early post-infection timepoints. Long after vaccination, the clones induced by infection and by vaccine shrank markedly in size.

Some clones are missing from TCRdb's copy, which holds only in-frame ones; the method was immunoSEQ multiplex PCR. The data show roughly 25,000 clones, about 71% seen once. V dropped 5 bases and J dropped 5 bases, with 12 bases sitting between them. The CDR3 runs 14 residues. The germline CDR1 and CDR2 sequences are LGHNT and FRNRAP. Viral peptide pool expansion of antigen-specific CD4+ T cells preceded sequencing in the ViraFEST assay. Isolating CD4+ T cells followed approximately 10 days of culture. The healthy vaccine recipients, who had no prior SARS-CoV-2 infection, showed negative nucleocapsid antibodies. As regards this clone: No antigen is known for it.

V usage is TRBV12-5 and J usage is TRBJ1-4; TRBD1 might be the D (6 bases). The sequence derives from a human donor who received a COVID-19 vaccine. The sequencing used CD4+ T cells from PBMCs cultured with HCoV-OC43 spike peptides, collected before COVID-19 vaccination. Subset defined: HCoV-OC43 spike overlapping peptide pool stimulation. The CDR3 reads CASGPGQQNEKLFF. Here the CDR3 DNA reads TGTGCTAGTGGTCCAGGACAGCAAAATGAAAAACTGTTTTTT. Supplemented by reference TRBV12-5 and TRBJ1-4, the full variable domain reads DARVTQTPRHKVTEMGQEVTMRCQPILGHNTVFWYRQTMMQGLELLAYFRNRAPLDDSGMPKDRFSAEMPDATLATLKIQPSEPRDSAVYFCASGPGQQNEKLFFGSGTQLSVL.